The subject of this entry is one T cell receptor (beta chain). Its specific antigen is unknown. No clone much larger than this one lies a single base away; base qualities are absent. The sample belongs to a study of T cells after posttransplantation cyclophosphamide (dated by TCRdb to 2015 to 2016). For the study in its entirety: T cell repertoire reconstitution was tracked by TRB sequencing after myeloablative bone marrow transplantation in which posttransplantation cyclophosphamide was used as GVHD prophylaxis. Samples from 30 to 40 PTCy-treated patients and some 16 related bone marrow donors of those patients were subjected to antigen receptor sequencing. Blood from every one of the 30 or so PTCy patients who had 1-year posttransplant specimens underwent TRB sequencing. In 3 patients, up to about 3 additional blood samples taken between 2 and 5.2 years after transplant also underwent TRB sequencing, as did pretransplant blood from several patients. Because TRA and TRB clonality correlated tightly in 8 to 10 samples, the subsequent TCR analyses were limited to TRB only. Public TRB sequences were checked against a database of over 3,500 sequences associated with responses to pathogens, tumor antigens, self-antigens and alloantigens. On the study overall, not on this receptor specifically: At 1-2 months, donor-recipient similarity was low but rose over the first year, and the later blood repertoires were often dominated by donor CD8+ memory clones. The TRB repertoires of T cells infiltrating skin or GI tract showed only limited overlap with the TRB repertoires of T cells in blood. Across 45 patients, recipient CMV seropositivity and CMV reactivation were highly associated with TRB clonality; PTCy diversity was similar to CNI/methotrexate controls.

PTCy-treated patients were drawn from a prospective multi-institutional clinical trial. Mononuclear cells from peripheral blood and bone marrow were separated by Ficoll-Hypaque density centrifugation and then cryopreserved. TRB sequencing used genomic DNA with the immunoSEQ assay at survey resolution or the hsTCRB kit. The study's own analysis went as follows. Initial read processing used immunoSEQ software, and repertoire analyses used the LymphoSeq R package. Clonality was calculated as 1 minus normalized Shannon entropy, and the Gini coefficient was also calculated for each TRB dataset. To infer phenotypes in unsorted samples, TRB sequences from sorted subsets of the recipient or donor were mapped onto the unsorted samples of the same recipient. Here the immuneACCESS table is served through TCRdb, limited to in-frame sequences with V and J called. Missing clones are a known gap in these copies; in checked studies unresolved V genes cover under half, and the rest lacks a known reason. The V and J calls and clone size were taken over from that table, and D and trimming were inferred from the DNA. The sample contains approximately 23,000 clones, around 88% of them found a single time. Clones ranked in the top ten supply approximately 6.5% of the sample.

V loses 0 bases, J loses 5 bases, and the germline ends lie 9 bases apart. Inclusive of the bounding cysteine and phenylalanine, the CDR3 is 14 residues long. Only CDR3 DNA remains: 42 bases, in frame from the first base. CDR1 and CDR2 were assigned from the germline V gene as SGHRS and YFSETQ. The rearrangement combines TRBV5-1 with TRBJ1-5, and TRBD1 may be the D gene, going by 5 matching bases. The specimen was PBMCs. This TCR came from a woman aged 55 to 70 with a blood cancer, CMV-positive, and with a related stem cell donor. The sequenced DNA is TGCGCCAGCAGCTTGGAAGCAGGGTATCAGCCCCAGCATTTT. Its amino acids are CASSLEAGYQPQHF.